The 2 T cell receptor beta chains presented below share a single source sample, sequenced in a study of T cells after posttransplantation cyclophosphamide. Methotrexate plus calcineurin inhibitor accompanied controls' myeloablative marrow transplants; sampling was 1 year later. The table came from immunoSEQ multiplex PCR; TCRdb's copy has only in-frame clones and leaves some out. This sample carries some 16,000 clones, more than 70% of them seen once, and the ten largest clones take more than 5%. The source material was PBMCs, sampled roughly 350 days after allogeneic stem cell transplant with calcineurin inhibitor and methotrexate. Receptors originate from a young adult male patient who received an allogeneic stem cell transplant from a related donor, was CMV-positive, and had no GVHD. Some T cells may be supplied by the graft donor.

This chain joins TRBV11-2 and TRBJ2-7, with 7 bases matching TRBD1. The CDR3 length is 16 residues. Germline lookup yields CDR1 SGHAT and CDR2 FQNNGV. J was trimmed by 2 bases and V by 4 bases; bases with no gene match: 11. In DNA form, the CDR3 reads TGTGCCAGCAGCTCGATTCCCTCGGGACAGACCTACGAGCAGTACTTC. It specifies CASSSIPSGQTYEQYF.

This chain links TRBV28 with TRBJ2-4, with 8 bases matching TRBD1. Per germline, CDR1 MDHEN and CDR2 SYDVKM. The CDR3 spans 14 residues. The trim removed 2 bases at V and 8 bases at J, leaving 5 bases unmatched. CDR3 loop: CASSLRTGLDIQYF. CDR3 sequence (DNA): TGTGCCAGCAGTTTACGGACAGGGTTGGACATTCAGTACTTC. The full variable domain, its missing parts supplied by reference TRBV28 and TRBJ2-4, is DVKVTQSSRYLVKRTGEKVFLECVQDMDHENMFWYRQDPGLGLRLIYFSYDVKMKEKGDIPEGYSVSREKKERFSLILESASTNQTSMYLCASSLRTGLDIQYFGAGTRLSVL.